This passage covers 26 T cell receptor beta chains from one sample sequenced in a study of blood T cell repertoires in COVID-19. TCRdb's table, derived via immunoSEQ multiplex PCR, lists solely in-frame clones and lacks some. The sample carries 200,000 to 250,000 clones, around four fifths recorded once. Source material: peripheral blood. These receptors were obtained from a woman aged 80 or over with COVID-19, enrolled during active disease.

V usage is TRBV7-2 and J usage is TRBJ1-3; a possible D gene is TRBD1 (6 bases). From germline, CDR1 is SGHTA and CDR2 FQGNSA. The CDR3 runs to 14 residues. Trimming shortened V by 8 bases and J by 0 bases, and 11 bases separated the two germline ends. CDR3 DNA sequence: TGTGCCAGCCTAGGGGGTCCCTCTGGAAACACCATATATTTT. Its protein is CASLGGPSGNTIYF.

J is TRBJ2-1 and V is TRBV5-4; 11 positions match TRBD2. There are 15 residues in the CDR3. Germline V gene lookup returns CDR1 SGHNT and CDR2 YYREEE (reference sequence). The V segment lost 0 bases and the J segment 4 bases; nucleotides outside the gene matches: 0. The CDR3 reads CASSLGTSGYNEQFF. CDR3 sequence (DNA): TGTGCCAGCAGCTTGGGGACTAGCGGGTACAATGAGCAGTTCTTC.

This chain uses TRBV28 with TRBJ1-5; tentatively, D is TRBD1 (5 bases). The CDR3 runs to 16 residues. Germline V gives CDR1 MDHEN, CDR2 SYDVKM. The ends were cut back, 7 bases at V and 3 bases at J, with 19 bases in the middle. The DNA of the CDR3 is TGTGCCAGCAATAGCTGGGGTACACAGGTCAATCAGCCCCAGCATTTT. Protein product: CASNSWGTQVNQPQHF. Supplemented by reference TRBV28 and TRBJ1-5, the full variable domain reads DVKVTQSSRYLVKRTGEKVFLECVQDMDHENMFWYRQDPGLGLRLIYFSYDVKMKEKGDIPEGYSVSREKKERFSLILESASTNQTSMYLCASNSWGTQVNQPQHFGDGTRLSIL.

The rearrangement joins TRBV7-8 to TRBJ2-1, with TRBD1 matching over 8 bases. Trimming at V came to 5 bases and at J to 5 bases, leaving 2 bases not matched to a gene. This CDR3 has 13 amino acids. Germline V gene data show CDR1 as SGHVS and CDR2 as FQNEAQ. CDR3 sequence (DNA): TGTGCCAGCAGCCGGACAGGGAACAATGAGCAGTTCTTC. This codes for CASSRTGNNEQFF.

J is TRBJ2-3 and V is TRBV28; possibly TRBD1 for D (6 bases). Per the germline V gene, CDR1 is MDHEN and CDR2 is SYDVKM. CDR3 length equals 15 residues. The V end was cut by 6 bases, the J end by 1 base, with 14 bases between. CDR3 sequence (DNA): TGTGCCAGCAGCGACCCAGGGGTAGGCACAGATACGCAGTATTTT. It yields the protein CASSDPGVGTDTQYF.

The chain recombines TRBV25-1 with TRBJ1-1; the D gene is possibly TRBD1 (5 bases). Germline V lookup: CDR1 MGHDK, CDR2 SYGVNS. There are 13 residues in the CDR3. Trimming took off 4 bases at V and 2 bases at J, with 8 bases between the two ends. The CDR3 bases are TGTGCCAGCAGTGGTCAGGGTAACACTGAAGCTTTCTTT. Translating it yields CASSGQGNTEAFF.

The CDR3 sequence is CASSYGTLNQPQHF. As DNA, the CDR3 is TGTGCCAGCAGTTACGGGACACTTAATCAGCCCCAGCATTTT. The chain is built from TRBV6-2 or TRBV6-3 and TRBJ1-5; D possibly corresponds to TRBD1 (6 bases). This CDR3 region has 14 residues. Trimming removed 2 bases at V and 4 bases at J, with 9 bases between. Germline V lookup: CDR1 MNHEY, CDR2 SVGEGT.

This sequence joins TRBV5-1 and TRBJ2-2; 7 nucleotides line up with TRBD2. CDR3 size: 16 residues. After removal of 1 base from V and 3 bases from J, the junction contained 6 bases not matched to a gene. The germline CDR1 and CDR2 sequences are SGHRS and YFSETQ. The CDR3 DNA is TGCGCCAGCAGCTTGACTGCGGGAGCAGACACCGGGGAGCTGTTTTTT. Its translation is CASSLTAGADTGELFF. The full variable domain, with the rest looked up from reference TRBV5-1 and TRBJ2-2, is KAGVTQTPRYLIKTRGQQVTLSCSPISGHRSVSWYQQTPGQGLQFLFEYFSETQRNKGNFPGRFSGRQFSNSRSEMNVSTLELGDSALYLCASSLTAGADTGELFFGEGSRLTVL.

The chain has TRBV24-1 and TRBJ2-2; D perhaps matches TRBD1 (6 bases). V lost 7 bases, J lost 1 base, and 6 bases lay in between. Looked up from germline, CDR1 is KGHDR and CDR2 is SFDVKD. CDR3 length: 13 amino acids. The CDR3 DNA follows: TGTGCCACCAGCAGGGGGAACACCGGGGAGCTGTTTTTT. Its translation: CATSRGNTGELFF.

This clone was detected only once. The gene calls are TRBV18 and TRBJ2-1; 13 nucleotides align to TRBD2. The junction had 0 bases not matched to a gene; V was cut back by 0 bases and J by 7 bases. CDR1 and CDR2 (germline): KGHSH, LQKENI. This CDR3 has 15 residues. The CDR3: CASSPPLAGGNEQFF. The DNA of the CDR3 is TGTGCCAGCTCACCACCACTAGCGGGAGGGAATGAGCAGTTCTTC.

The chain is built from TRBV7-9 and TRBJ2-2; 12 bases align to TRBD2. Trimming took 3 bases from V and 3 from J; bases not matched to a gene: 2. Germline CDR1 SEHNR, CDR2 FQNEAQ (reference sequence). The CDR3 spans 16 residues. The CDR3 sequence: CASSFGLAGHTGELFF. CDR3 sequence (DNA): TGTGCCAGCAGCTTCGGACTAGCGGGGCACACCGGGGAGCTGTTTTTT.

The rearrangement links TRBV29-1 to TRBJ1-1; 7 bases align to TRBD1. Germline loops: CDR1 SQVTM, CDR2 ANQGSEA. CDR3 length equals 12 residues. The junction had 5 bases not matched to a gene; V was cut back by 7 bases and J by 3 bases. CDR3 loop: CSGVDRDTEAFF. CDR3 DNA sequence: TGCAGCGGGGTCGACAGGGACACTGAAGCTTTCTTT.

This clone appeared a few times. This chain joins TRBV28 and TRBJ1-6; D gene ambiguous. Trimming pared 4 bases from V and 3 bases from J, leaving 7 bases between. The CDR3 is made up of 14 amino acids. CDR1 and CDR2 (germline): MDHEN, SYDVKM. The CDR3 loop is CASSSRHYNSPLHF. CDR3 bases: TGTGCCAGCAGTTCTAGGCACTATAATTCACCCCTCCACTTT.

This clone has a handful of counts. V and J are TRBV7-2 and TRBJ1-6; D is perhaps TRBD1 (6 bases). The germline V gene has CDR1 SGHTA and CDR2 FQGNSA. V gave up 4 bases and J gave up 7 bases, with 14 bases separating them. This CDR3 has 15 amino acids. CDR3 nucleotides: TGTGCCAGCAGCTATAAGACAGGAGAGAATTCACCCCTCCACTTT. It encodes CASSYKTGENSPLHF.

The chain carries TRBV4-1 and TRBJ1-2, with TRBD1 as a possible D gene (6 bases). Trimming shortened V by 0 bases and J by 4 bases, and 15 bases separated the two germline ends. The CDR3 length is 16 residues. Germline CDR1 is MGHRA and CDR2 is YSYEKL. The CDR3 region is CASSQDRRQAIYGYTF. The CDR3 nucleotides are TGCGCCAGCAGCCAAGATCGGCGACAGGCGATCTATGGCTACACCTTC.

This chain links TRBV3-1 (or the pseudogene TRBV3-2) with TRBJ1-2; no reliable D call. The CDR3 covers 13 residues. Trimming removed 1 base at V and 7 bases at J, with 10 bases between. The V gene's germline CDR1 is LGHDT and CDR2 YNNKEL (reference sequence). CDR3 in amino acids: CASSQGVSGGYTF. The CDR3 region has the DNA TGTGCCAGCAGCCAAGGGGTCTCGGGTGGCTACACCTTC.

CDR3 residues: CAWSASFRAVEQYF. CDR3 coding DNA: TGTGCCTGGAGTGCCTCTTTCCGAGCGGTGGAGCAGTACTTC. The chain recombines TRBV30 with TRBJ2-7; perhaps TRBD2 as D (5 bases). This CDR3 spans 14 amino acids. The V and J ends lost 1 base and 7 bases respectively, with 17 bases between them. Germline loops: CDR1 GTSNPN, CDR2 SVGIG (reference sequence).

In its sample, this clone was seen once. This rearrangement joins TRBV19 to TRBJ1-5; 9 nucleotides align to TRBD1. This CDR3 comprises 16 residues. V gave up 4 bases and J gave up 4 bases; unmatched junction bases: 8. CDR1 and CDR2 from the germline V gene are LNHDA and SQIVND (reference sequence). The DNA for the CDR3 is TGTGCCAGTAGTACCCTAGACAGGGGGTCAAATCAGCCCCAGCATTTT. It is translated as CASSTLDRGSNQPQHF.

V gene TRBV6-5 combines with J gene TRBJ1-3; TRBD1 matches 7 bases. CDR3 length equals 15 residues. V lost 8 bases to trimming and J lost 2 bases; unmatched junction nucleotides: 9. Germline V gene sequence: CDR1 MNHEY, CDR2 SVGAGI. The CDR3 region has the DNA TGTGCCAGCGGGGCGGACAGGCAGACTGGAAACACCATATATTTT. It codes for CASGADRQTGNTIYF.

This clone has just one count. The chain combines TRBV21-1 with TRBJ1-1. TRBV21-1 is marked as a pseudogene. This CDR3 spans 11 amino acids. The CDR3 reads CASTPGKGAFF. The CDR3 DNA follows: TGTGCCAGCACCCCGGGGAAGGGTGCTTTCTTT.

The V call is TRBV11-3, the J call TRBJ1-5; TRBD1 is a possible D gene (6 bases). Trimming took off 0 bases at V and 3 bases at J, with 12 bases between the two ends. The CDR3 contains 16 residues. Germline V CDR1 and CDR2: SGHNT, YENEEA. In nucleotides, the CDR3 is TGTGCCAGCAGCTTAGACCCCCGGGACAACAATCAGCCCCAGCATTTT. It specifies CASSLDPRDNNQPQHF.

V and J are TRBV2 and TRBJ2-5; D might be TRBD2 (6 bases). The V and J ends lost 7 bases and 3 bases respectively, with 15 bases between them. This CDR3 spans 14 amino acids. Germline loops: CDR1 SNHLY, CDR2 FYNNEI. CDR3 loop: CASTRRGLKETQYF. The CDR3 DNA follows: TGTGCCAGCACCAGGAGGGGCCTCAAAGAGACCCAGTACTTC.

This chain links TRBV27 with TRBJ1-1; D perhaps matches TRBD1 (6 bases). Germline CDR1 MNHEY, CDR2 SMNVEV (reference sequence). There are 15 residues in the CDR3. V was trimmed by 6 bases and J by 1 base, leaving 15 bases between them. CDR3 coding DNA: TGTGCCAGCAGCCCGACAGGCGTCACGAACACTGAAGCTTTCTTT. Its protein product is CASSPTGVTNTEAFF.

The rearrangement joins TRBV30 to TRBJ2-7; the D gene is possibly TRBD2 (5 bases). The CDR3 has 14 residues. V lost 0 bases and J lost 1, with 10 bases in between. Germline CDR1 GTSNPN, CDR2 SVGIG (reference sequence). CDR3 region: CAWSVSRASYEQYF. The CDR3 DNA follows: TGTGCCTGGAGTGTATCGAGGGCATCCTACGAGCAGTACTTC.

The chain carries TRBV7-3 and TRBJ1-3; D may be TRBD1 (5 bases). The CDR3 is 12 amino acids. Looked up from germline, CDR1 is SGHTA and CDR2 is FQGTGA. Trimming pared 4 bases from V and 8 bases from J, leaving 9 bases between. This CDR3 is CASSYRDYTIYF. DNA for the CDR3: TGTGCCAGCAGCTATCGGGACTACACCATATATTTT. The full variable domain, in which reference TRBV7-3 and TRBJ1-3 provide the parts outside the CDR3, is GAGVSQTPSNKVTEKGKYVELRCDPISGHTALYWYRQSLGQGPEFLIYFQGTGAADDSGLPNDRFFAVRPEGSVSTLKIQRTERGDSAVYLCASSYRDYTIYFGEGSWLTVV.

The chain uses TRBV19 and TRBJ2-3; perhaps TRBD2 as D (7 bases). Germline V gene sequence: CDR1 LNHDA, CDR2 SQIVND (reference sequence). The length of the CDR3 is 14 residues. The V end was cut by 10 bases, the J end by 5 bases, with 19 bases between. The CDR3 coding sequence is TGTGCCACCACCCCTGGGGGGGCTGGAGATACGCAGTATTTT. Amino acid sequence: CATTPGGAGDTQYF.